Listed here is a single T cell receptor (beta chain). The CDR3 sequence is 13 residues long. From germline, CDR1 is LNHDA and CDR2 SQIVND (reference sequence). Deletions cut 4 bases from V and 3 bases from J, with 7 bases between. This entry belongs to a study of blood T cell repertoires in COVID-19. Across the whole study: Researchers got acute and convalescent COVID-19 samples from the United States, Italy and Spain.

In the authors' methods: Reference gene primer amplification yielded estimated nucleated cell counts. This table comes from immunoSEQ multiplex PCR, and its TCRdb copy is limited to in-frame clones, with some not included. Clonal size and the V and J genes are those of that table, whereas D and trimming came from the DNA. The sample records 250,000 or so clones, around 82% being singletons. The receptor was derived from a woman in her sixties or seventies with acute or convalescent COVID-19. The specimen was peripheral blood. The chain combines TRBV19 with TRBJ1-5; a possible D gene is TRBD1 (6 bases). This chain's CDR3 is CASSTGDNQPQHF. CDR3 nucleotide sequence: TGTGCCAGTAGTACAGGGGACAATCAGCCCCAGCATTTT.